Each of the 13 T cell receptor beta chains below was sequenced from the same sample in a study of blood T cells in healthy people across ages. Together with a sample-barcoded 5' primer, a J-beta primer mix was included in a second PCR lasting about 7 to 11 cycles. TCRdb itself ran the 5' RACE reads through MiXCR, one entry per CDR3 protein. This sample has 250,000 to 300,000 distinct CDR3 sequences, with around 30% found just once. The sequenced material came from blood. These TCRs come from a woman between 65 and 79 years old in good health.

Concerning this clonotype itself: One end of the junction does not line up with germline, which may come from a read error. The J gene is TRBJ1-2, the V gene TRBV29-1; D uncertain. This CDR3 comprises 13 residues. Germline V gene lookup returns CDR1 SQVTM and CDR2 ANQGSEA. Here the CDR3 reads CSVEDLSGNGYPF. Written as DNA, the CDR3 is TGCAGCGTTGAAGATCTTTCGGGAAATGGCTACCCCTTC.

The chain joins TRBV5-1 to TRBJ2-5; D is uncertain. Germline V lookup: CDR1 SGHRS, CDR2 YFSETQ. Trimming took off 0 bases at V and 0 bases at J, with 9 bases between the two ends. The CDR3 has 15 residues. CDR3 in DNA: TGCGCCAGCAGCTTGGTTCCCAGCAACCAAGAGACCCAGTACTTC. Its translation: CASSLVPSNQETQYF.

This clonotype was seen many times. This chain joins TRBV29-1 and TRBJ2-7, with D unresolved. The CDR3 has 12 residues. Trimming left V 4 bases short and J 0 bases short, with 7 bases between. Germline CDR1 and CDR2: SQVTM and ANQGSEA. The CDR3 sequence is CSVGRNSYEQYF. For the CDR3, the DNA is TGCAGCGTTGGTAGGAACTCCTACGAGCAGTACTTC.

CDR3 in DNA: TGTGCCAGCAGTTTACACAACCAGATGACGGCTTACGAGCAGTACTTC. Its protein is CASSLHNQMTAYEQYF. J is TRBJ2-7 and V is TRBV12-3 or TRBV12-4; D call uncertain. V lost 2 bases to trimming and J lost 4 bases, with 18 bases between them. The CDR3 runs 16 residues.

V and J are TRBV12-3 or TRBV12-4 and TRBJ1-2, with D uncertain. This CDR3 is built from 15 residues. Between the trimmed V and J ends, which lost 4 bases and 0 bases, there was a span of 12 bases. The CDR3 coding sequence is TGTGCCAGCAGTTCTTCCTCGGTTTCTAACTATGGCTACACCTTC. It yields the protein CASSSSSVSNYGYTF.

The rearrangement joins TRBV28 to TRBJ1-6; 9 nucleotides agree with TRBD1. Germline-derived CDR1 and CDR2 are MDHEN and SYDVKM. The CDR3 is 15 amino acids. J gave up 7 bases and V 5 bases, and 6 bases lay outside the gene matches. In DNA form, the CDR3 reads TGTGCCAGCAGTGACACAGGGGGCGCAAATTCACCCCTCCACTTT. Its protein product is CASSDTGGANSPLHF.

This clonotype was detected a few times. The gene calls are TRBV6-2 or TRBV6-3 and TRBJ2-7; 8 bases agree with TRBD1. This CDR3 has 12 residues. Losses at the gene ends were 7 bases for V and 2 bases for J; bases not matched to a gene: 1. CDR1 MNHEY and CDR2 SVGEGT come from the germline V gene. CDR3 protein: CASMDRAYEQYF. Here the CDR3 DNA reads TGTGCCAGCATGGACAGGGCCTACGAGCAGTACTTC.

This clonotype was observed a few times. The chain couples TRBV29-1 to TRBJ2-1, with a possible D match to TRBD2 (7 bases). V lost 5 bases and J 6 bases, leaving 17 bases between the germline ends. The germline gives CDR1 SQVTM, CDR2 ANQGSEA. CDR3 length equals 14 residues. CDR3 sequence: CSVPGAGEGNEQFF. CDR3 coding DNA: TGCAGCGTTCCGGGGGCGGGAGAAGGCAATGAGCAGTTCTTC.

This clonotype has a handful of counts. The chain carries TRBV19 and TRBJ2-3; 11 positions agree with TRBD2. Germline CDR1 is LNHDA and CDR2 is SQIVND (reference sequence). The junction had 6 bases not matched to a gene; V was cut back by 3 bases and J by 1 base. This CDR3 comprises 17 residues. CDR3: CASSMTTSGRGTDTQYF. Written as DNA, the CDR3 is TGTGCCAGTAGTATGACCACTAGCGGGAGAGGCACAGATACGCAGTATTTT.

This clonotype was detected only once. The chain has TRBV5-1 and TRBJ2-3, with TRBD2 identical over 7 bases. Germline CDR1 and CDR2: SGHRS and YFSETQ. The CDR3 loop spans 14 amino acids. V trimming: 1 base; J trimming: 3 bases; junction bases outside the gene matches: 2. Here the CDR3 DNA reads TGCGCCAGCAGCTTGCCTAGCGGTACAGATACGCAGTATTTT. Amino acid sequence: CASSLPSGTDTQYF.

The chain joins TRBV20-1 to TRBJ2-7, with 7 positions matching TRBD2. Germline V gene lookup returns CDR1 DFQATT and CDR2 SNEGSKA (reference sequence). The CDR3 spans 14 residues. V shed 4 bases and J 0 bases; nucleotides not matched to a gene: 6. This CDR3 is CSATSGASSYEQYF. The CDR3 nucleotides are TGCAGTGCTACAAGCGGGGCAAGCTCCTACGAGCAGTACTTC.

The genes are TRBV5-1 and TRBJ2-7, with 8 bases identical to TRBD1. Germline lookup yields CDR1 SGHRS and CDR2 YFSETQ. The CDR3 totals 13 residues. Germline trimming cut 6 bases from V and 6 bases from J; bases unmatched to any gene: 8. The CDR3 region is CASNPDRGFEQYF. For the CDR3, the DNA is TGCGCCAGCAACCCCGACAGGGGATTCGAGCAGTACTTC.

This clonotype was observed a few times. The chain is built from TRBV7-9 and TRBJ2-5, with a weak D call TRBD2 (6 bases). CDR1 and CDR2 from the germline V gene are SEHNR and FQNEAQ (reference sequence). Trimming took 0 bases from V and 5 from J, leaving 13 bases between them. The CDR3 loop spans 15 amino acids. CDR3 in amino acids: CASSLAGGPLETQYF. The CDR3 bases are TGTGCCAGCAGCTTAGCGGGAGGCCCCCTCGAGACCCAGTACTTC.